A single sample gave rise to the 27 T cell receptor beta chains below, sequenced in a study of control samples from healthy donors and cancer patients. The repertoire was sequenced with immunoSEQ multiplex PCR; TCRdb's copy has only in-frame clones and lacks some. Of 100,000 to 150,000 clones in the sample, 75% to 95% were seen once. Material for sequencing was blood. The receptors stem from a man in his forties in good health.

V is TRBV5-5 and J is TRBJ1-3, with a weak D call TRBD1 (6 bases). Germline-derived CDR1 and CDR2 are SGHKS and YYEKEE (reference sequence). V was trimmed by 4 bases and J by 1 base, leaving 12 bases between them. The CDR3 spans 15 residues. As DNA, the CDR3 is TGTGCCAGCAGCAAGAGACAGGATTCTGGAAACACCATATATTTT. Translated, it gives CASSKRQDSGNTIYF.

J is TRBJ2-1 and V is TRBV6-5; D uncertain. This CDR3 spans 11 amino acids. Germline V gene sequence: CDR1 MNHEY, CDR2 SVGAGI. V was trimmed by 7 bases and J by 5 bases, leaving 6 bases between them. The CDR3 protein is CASKLNNEQFF. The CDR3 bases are TGTGCCAGCAAACTAAACAATGAGCAGTTCTTC.

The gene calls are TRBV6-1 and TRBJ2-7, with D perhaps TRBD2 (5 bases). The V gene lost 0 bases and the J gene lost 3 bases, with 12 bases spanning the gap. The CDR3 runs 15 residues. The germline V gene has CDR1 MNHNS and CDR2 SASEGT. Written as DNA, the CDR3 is TGTGCCAGCAGTGAAGCAAGGTCCGGGATCTACGAGCAGTACTTC. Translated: CASSEARSGIYEQYF.

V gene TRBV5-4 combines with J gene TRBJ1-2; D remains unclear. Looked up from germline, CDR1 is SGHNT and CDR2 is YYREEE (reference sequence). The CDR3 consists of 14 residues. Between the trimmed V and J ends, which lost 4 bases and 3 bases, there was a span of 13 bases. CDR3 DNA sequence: TGTGCCAGCAGCCCCAAGGACGGCTACTATGGCTACACCTTC. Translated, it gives CASSPKDGYYGYTF.

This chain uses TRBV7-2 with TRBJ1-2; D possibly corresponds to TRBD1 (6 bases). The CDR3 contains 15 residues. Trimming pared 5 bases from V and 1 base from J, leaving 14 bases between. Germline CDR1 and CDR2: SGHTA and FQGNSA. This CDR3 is CASSPQTDSNYGYTF. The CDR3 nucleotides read TGTGCCAGCAGCCCCCAAACGGACAGTAACTATGGCTACACCTTC.

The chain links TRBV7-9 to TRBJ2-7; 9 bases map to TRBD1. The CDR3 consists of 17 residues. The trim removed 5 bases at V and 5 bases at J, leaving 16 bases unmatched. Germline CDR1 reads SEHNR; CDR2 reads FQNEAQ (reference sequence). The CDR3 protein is CASSLTRSRDRDNEQYF. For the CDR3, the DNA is TGTGCCAGCAGCCTTACCCGGAGTAGGGACAGGGACAACGAGCAGTACTTC.

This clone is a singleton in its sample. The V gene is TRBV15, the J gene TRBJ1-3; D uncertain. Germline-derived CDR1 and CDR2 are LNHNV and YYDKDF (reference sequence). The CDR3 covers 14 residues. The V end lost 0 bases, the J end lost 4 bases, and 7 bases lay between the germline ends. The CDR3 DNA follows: TGTGCCACCAGCAGAGAGAGGAGCGGAAACACCATATATTTT. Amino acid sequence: CATSRERSGNTIYF.

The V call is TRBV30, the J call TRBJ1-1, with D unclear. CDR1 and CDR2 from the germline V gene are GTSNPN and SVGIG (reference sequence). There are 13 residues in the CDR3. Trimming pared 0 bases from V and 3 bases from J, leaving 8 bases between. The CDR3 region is CAWSVRVDTEAFF. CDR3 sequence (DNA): TGTGCCTGGAGTGTACGGGTAGACACTGAAGCTTTCTTT. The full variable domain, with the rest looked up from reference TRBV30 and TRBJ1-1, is SQTIHQWPATLVQPVGSPLSLECTVEGTSNPNLYWYRQAAGRGLQLLFYSVGIGQISSEVPQNLSASRPQDRQFILSSKKLLLSDSGFYLCAWSVRVDTEAFFGQGTRLTVV.

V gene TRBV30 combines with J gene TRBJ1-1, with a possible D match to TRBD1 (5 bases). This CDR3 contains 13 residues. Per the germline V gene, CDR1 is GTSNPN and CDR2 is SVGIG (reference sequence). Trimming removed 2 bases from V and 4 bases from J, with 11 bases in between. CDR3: CAWSRDPGTEAFF. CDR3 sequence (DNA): TGTGCCTGGAGTCGGGACCCTGGCACTGAAGCTTTCTTT.

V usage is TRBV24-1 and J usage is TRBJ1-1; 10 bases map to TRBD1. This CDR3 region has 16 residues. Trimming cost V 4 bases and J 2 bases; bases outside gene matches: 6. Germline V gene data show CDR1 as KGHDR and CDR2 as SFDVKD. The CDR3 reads CATSDLVTGGNTEAFF. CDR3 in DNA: TGTGCCACCAGTGACCTAGTGACAGGGGGCAACACTGAAGCTTTCTTT.

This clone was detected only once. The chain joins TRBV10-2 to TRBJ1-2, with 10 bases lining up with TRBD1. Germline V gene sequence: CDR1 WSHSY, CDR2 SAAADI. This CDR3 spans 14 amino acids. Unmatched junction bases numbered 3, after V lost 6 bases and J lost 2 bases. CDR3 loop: CASRLGQGNYGYTF. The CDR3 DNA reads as TGCGCCAGCAGACTGGGACAGGGGAACTATGGCTACACCTTC.

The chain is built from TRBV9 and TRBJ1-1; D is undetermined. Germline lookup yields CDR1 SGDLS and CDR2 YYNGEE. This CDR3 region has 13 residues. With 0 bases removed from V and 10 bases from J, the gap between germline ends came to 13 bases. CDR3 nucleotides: TGTGCCAGCAGCGTAGTAGGAAGCAGCAGAGCTTTCTTT. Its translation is CASSVVGSSRAFF.

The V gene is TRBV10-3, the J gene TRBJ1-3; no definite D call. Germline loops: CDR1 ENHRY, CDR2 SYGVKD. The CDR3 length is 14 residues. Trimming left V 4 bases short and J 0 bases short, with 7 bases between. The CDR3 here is CAISAMGSGNTIYF. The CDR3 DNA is TGTGCCATCAGTGCTATGGGCTCTGGAAACACCATATATTTT.

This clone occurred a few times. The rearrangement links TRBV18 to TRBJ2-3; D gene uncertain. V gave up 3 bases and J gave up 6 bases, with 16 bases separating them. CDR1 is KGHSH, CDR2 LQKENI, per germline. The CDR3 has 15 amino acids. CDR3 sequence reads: CASSPRALVTDTQYF. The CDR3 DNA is TGTGCCAGCTCACCCCGGGCCTTGGTTACCGATACGCAGTATTTT.

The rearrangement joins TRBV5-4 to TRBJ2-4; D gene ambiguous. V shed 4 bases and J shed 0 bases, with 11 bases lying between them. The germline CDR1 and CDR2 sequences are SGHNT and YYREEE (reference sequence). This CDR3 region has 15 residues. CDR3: CASSTGPLAKNIQYF. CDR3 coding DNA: TGTGCCAGCAGCACCGGGCCACTAGCCAAAAACATTCAGTACTTC.

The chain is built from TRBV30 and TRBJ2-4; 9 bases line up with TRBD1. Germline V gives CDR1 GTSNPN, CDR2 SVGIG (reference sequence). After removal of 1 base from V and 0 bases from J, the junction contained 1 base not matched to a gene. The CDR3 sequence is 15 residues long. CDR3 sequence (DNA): TGTGCCTGGAGTGGGGACAGGGAAGCCAAAAACATTCAGTACTTC. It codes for CAWSGDREAKNIQYF. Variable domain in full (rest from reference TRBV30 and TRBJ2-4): SQTIHQWPATLVQPVGSPLSLECTVEGTSNPNLYWYRQAAGRGLQLLFYSVGIGQISSEVPQNLSASRPQDRQFILSSKKLLLSDSGFYLCAWSGDREAKNIQYFGAGTRLSVL.

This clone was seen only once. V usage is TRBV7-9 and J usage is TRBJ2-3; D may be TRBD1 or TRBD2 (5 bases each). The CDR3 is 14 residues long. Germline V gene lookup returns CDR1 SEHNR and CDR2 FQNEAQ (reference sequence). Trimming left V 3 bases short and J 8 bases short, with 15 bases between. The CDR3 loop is CASSLGRLVGTQYF. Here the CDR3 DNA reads TGTGCCAGCAGCTTGGGACGGCTCGTGGGTACGCAGTATTTT. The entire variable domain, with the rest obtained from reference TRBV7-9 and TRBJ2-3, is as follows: DTGVSQNPRHKITKRGQNVTFRCDPISEHNRLYWYRQTLGQGPEFLTYFQNEAQLEKSRLLSDRFSAERPKGSFSTLEIQRTEQGDSAMYLCASSLGRLVGTQYFGPGTRLTVL.

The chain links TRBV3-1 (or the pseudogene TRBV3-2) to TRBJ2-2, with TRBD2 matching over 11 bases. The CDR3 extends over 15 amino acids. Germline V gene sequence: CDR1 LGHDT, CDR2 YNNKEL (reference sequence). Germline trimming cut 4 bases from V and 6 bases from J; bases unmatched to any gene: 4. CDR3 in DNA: TGTGCCAGCAGCCCGCTAGCGGGGGGATCCGGGGAGCTGTTTTTT. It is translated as CASSPLAGGSGELFF.

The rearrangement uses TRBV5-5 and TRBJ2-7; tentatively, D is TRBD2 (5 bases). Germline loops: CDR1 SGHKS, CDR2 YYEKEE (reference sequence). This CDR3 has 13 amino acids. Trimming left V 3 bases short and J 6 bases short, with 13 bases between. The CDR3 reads CASSSTRTFEQYF. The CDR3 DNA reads TGTGCCAGCAGCTCAACGAGGACTTTCGAGCAGTACTTC.

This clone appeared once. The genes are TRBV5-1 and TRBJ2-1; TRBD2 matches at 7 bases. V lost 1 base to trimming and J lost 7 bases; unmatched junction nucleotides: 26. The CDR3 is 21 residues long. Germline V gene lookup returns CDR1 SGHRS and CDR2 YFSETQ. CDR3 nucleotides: TGCGCCAGCAGCTTGCATCGTGAGGGGCGCGGGGGTAGGGTTTCTCGGAATGAGCAGTTCTTC. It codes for CASSLHREGRGGRVSRNEQFF. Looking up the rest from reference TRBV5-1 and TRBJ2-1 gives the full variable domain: KAGVTQTPRYLIKTRGQQVTLSCSPISGHRSVSWYQQTPGQGLQFLFEYFSETQRNKGNFPGRFSGRQFSNSRSEMNVSTLELGDSALYLCASSLHREGRGGRVSRNEQFFGPGTRLTVL.

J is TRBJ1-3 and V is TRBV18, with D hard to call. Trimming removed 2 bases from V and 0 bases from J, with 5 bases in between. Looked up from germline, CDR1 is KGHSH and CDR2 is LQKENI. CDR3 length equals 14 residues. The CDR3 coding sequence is TGTGCCAGCTCACCATCGGTCTCTGGAAACACCATATATTTT. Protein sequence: CASSPSVSGNTIYF.

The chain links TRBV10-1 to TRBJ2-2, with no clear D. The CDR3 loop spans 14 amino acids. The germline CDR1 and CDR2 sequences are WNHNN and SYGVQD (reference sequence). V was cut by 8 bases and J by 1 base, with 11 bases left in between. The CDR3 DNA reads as TGCGCCAGCGGAAAGCCGGGGAACACCGGGGAGCTGTTTTTT. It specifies CASGKPGNTGELFF.

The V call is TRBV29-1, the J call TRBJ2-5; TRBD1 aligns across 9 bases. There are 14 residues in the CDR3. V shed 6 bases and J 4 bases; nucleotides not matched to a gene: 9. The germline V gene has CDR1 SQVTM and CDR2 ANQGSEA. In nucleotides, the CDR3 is TGCAGCGTCGCGACAGGGGGTGTCGGAGAGACCCAGTACTTC. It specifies CSVATGGVGETQYF.

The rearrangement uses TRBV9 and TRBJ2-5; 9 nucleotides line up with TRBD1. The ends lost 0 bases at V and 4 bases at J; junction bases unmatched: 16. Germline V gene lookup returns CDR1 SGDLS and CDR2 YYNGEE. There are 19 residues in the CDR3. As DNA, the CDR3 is TGTGCCAGCAGCGTAGGTCTGTCGGGTCCGGGACAGGGAGGAGAGACCCAGTACTTC. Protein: CASSVGLSGPGQGGETQYF.

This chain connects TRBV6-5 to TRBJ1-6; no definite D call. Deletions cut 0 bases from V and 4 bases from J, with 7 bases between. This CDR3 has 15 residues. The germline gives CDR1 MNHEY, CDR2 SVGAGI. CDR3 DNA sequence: TGTGCCAGCAGTTACTCCCCGCCTTATAATTCACCCCTCCACTTT. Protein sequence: CASSYSPPYNSPLHF.

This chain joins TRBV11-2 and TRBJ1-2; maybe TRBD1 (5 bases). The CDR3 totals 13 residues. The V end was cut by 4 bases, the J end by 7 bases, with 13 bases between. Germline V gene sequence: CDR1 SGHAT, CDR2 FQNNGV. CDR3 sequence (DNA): TGTGCCAGCAGCTCCCTATCGGGGGGTGGCTACACCTTC. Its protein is CASSSLSGGGYTF.

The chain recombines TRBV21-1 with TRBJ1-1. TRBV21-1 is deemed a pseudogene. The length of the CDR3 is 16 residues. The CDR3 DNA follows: TGTGCCAGCAGCAGAAGACGGGGACCGGGAGGCACTGAAGCTTTCTTT. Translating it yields CASSRRRGPGGTEAFF.